This entry lists 26 T cell receptor beta chains sequenced from one sample in a study of Ad26.COV2.S vaccination and SARS-CoV-2 variants. The sample's treatment: about 20 received Ad26.COV2.S at low or high dose, single or two shots; roughly five received placebo; per-sample allocation not given. Day 63 after the first injection of vaccine or placebo was the sampling time. Assay: immunoSEQ multiplex PCR; the TCRdb copy retains only in-frame clones and omits some. The sample lists hundreds of thousands of clones, around nine tenths occurring once. The sample was peripheral blood, taken in a trial of Ad26.COV2.S vaccine versus placebo. The receptors originated from a person between 18 and 65 years old who received the Ad26.COV2.S COVID-19 vaccine or a placebo.

V and J are TRBV7-6 and TRBJ1-2; tentative D call: TRBD1 (6 bases). Germline CDR1 SGHVS, CDR2 FNYEAQ. V lost 2 bases and J lost 6, with 22 bases in between. The CDR3 is 17 residues long. The CDR3, as DNA: TGTGCCAGCAGCTTAAGGGGCCTCGGGGGGCGAGCAGATGGCTACACCTTC. Its protein product is CASSLRGLGGRADGYTF.

The V call is TRBV30, the J call TRBJ1-4; D not resolved. V was pared by 1 base and J by 8 bases, with 14 bases between. The CDR3 extends over 14 amino acids. Germline V lookup: CDR1 GTSNPN, CDR2 SVGIG (reference sequence). The CDR3 loop reads CAWSEGFLPEKLFF. The DNA for the CDR3 is TGTGCCTGGAGTGAGGGATTTTTGCCCGAAAAACTGTTTTTT.

The sample holds a few counts of this clone. The chain is built from TRBV9 and TRBJ1-6; D is unresolved. Trimming cost V 7 bases and J 0 bases, with 8 bases left between them. Germline CDR1 SGDLS, CDR2 YYNGEE. The CDR3 has 14 residues. CDR3 amino acids: CASGPSSYNSPLHF. CDR3 sequence (DNA): TGTGCCAGCGGTCCTAGCTCCTATAATTCACCCCTCCACTTT.

The gene calls are TRBV2 and TRBJ2-7; D is possibly TRBD2 (6 bases). The V and J ends lost 3 bases and 3 bases respectively, with 12 bases between them. This CDR3 region has 14 residues. From germline, CDR1 is SNHLY and CDR2 FYNNEI. The CDR3 DNA sequence: TGTGCCAGCAGTGAGGAGGGCGGGTTCTACGAGCAGTACTTC. Its translation is CASSEEGGFYEQYF.

This clone was recorded at least ten times. The sample carries other DNA sequences with the same CDR3. This rearrangement joins TRBV2 to TRBJ1-6; no clear D gene. CDR3 length equals 13 residues. Trimming pared 3 bases from V and 4 bases from J, leaving 4 bases between. The germline CDR1 and CDR2 sequences are SNHLY and FYNNEI. The CDR3 spells CASSDRYNSPLHF. The CDR3, as DNA: TGTGCCAGCAGTGACAGATATAATTCACCCCTCCACTTT.

This rearrangement joins TRBV7-2 to TRBJ1-2; the match to TRBD1 covers 8 bases. V shed 6 bases and J 9 bases; nucleotides not matched to a gene: 15. The germline gives CDR1 SGHTA, CDR2 FQGNSA. This CDR3 has 15 residues. CDR3 region: CASSTTTGTGDRYTF. As DNA, the CDR3 is TGTGCCAGCAGTACTACGACCGGGACAGGTGACCGCTACACCTTC.

The J gene is TRBJ1-3, the V gene TRBV4-2; D is unclear. The CDR3 runs 15 residues. Trimming took 6 bases from V and 2 from J, leaving 14 bases between them. Germline CDR1 and CDR2: LGHNA and YNFKEQ. The CDR3 DNA sequence: TGTGCCAGCAGTCTGGACCGGGAAGCTGGAAACACCATATATTTT. Protein sequence: CASSLDREAGNTIYF.

CDR3 nucleotide sequence: TGTGCCAGCAGCTTAACCGCCAGGGGCTCCTACAATGAGCAGTTCTTC. This translates into CASSLTARGSYNEQFF. This sequence joins TRBV7-2 and TRBJ2-1; D is possibly TRBD1 (6 bases). V lost 2 bases and J 0 bases, leaving 11 bases between the germline ends. This CDR3 is 16 amino acids long. Germline V gene sequence: CDR1 SGHTA, CDR2 FQGNSA.

The chain is built from TRBV5-6 and TRBJ2-3; D gene unclear. The CDR3 is 16 residues long. Trimming took 3 bases from V and 0 from J, leaving 14 bases between them. Germline loops: CDR1 SGHDT, CDR2 YYEEEE. For the CDR3, the DNA is TGTGCCAGCAGCTCCGACCAACAATATAGCACAGATACGCAGTATTTT. Translated, it gives CASSSDQQYSTDTQYF.

The J gene is TRBJ1-1, the V gene TRBV18, with 9 bases that match TRBD1. Germline V gene data show CDR1 as KGHSH and CDR2 as LQKENI. CDR3 length equals 16 residues. V lost 3 bases, J lost 1 base, and 6 bases stayed unmatched. The CDR3 DNA reads TGTGCCAGCTCACCGAACCGGGACAGGGCGAACACTGAAGCTTTCTTT. Translated, it gives CASSPNRDRANTEAFF.

This chain joins TRBV27 and TRBJ2-7, with D possibly TRBD1 on 6 matching bases. Germline V lookup: CDR1 MNHEY, CDR2 SMNVEV (reference sequence). The CDR3 covers 16 residues. V was cut by 6 bases and J by 2 bases, with 20 bases left in between. CDR3 residues: CASSLPPAAGAYEQYF. The CDR3 region has the DNA TGTGCCAGCAGCCTTCCTCCAGCCGCAGGGGCCTACGAGCAGTACTTC.

V gene TRBV7-9 combines with J gene TRBJ2-7; TRBD1 matches 7 bases. The length of the CDR3 is 15 residues. Unmatched junction bases numbered 7, after V lost 2 bases and J lost 3 bases. Germline-derived CDR1 and CDR2 are SEHNR and FQNEAQ (reference sequence). CDR3 residues: CASSLRTGGGYEQYF. The CDR3 nucleotides are TGTGCCAGCAGCTTAAGGACAGGTGGGGGCTACGAGCAGTACTTC.

This rearrangement joins TRBV5-1 to TRBJ2-2, with TRBD2 matching over 14 bases. J was trimmed by 3 bases and V by 4 bases; bases with no gene match: 5. The CDR3 has 17 residues. Germline V gives CDR1 SGHRS, CDR2 YFSETQ. The CDR3 spells CASSLRTSGGYTGELFF. The CDR3 nucleotides are TGCGCCAGCAGCCTTCGGACTAGCGGGGGGTACACCGGGGAGCTGTTTTTT.

The chain carries TRBV3-1 (or the pseudogene TRBV3-2) and TRBJ2-7; 7 positions match TRBD1. Germline CDR1 and CDR2: LGHDT and YNNKEL (reference sequence). J was trimmed by 3 bases and V by 3 bases; bases with no gene match: 5. The CDR3 consists of 14 residues. The CDR3 spells CASSHRDSYYEQYF. The DNA for the CDR3 is TGTGCCAGCAGCCATCGGGACAGCTACTACGAGCAGTACTTC.

The chain combines TRBV14 with TRBJ2-1, with D possibly matching TRBD1 (6 bases). The CDR3 spans 12 residues. V gave up 1 base and J gave up 9 bases, with 7 bases separating them. Germline CDR1 SGHDN, CDR2 FVKESK. Here the CDR3 DNA reads TGTGCCAGCAGCCAAGCAGGGGCTGAGCAGTTCTTC. It encodes CASSQAGAEQFF.

This clone has more than one count but fewer than ten. The chain links TRBV5-8 to TRBJ1-5; 7 bases map to TRBD1. This CDR3 has 13 residues. Germline CDR1 is SGHTS and CDR2 is YDEGEE. Unmatched junction bases numbered 1, after V lost 4 bases and J lost 3 bases. CDR3 coding DNA: TGTGCCAGCAGCAGGGGGCCCAATCAGCCCCAGCATTTT. This codes for CASSRGPNQPQHF.

J is TRBJ2-1 and V is TRBV11-3; TRBD1 matches 9 bases. This CDR3 spans 12 amino acids. Germline CDR1 and CDR2: SGHNT and YENEEA. The V segment lost 5 bases and the J segment 9 bases; nucleotides outside the gene matches: 2. CDR3 nucleotide sequence: TGTGCCAGCAGCCCGGACAGGGGTGAGCAGTTCTTC. It codes for CASSPDRGEQFF.

The rearrangement links TRBV6-4 to TRBJ1-1, with D unclear. This CDR3 spans 11 amino acids. Per germline, CDR1 MRHNA and CDR2 SNTAGT. The V gene lost 4 bases and the J gene lost 6 bases, with 6 bases spanning the gap. DNA of the CDR3: TGTGCCAGCAGTGGGGGAGCTGAAGCTTTCTTT. Amino acids: CASSGGAEAFF.

The rearrangement links TRBV21-1 to TRBJ1-5. TRBV21-1 is a listed pseudogene. CDR3 length: 14 residues. The CDR3 nucleotides are TGTGCCAGCAGCAAAGCAGGGGGGGGTCAGCCCCAGCATTTT. As protein: CASSKAGGGQPQHF.

The genes are TRBV19 and TRBJ1-2; a possible D gene is TRBD1 (6 bases). The V end lost 3 bases, the J end lost 3 bases, and 11 bases lay between the germline ends. Germline CDR1 reads LNHDA; CDR2 reads SQIVND (reference sequence). This CDR3 contains 14 residues. CDR3 coding DNA: TGTGCCAGTAGTATCCTGGACAGAGACTATGGCTACACCTTC. This sequence encodes CASSILDRDYGYTF.

The chain uses TRBV6-1 and TRBJ2-7; D is unclear. The V gene lost 0 bases and the J gene lost 0 bases, with 9 bases spanning the gap. This CDR3 region has 15 residues. Germline V gives CDR1 MNHNS, CDR2 SASEGT. CDR3: CASSEATASSYEQYF. The DNA of the CDR3 is TGTGCCAGCAGTGAAGCTACGGCTTCCTCCTACGAGCAGTACTTC.

This chain connects TRBV11-2 to TRBJ2-2, with 8 nucleotides matching TRBD1. CDR3 size: 17 residues. The junction had 14 bases not matched to a gene; V was cut back by 4 bases and J by 7 bases. Germline CDR1 SGHAT, CDR2 FQNNGV. This CDR3 reads CASSSIQRTGKVGELFF. In DNA form, the CDR3 reads TGTGCCAGCAGCTCCATCCAAAGGACAGGGAAGGTCGGGGAGCTGTTTTTT.

This clone was seen a single time. J is TRBJ2-3 and V is TRBV27; D is perhaps TRBD1 or TRBD2 (6 bases each). The CDR3 totals 16 residues. V shed 2 bases and J shed 2 bases, with 14 bases lying between them. CDR1 MNHEY and CDR2 SMNVEV come from the germline V gene (reference sequence). For the CDR3, the DNA is TGTGCCAGCAGTTTAATATGGGGGGCCCTCACAGATACGCAGTATTTT. Translating gives CASSLIWGALTDTQYF.

This rearrangement joins TRBV12-3 or TRBV12-4 to TRBJ1-2; 9 bases line up with TRBD1. This CDR3 contains 13 residues. Trimming took 3 bases from V and 6 from J; bases not matched to a gene: 2. CDR3 amino acids: CASSFNRGHGYTF. In DNA, the CDR3 is TGTGCCAGCAGTTTTAACAGGGGGCATGGCTACACCTTC.

This clone was recorded only once. The chain links TRBV20-1 to TRBJ2-1; D gene unclear. Germline V gives CDR1 DFQATT, CDR2 SNEGSKA (reference sequence). Trimming took off 3 bases at V and 5 bases at J, with 2 bases between the two ends. This CDR3 contains 10 residues. Here the CDR3 DNA reads TGCAGTGCTAGTAACAATGAGCAGTTCTTC. Protein sequence: CSASNNEQFF.

The V gene is TRBV5-1, the J gene TRBJ2-7; 12 bases line up with TRBD2. Per germline, CDR1 SGHRS and CDR2 YFSETQ. With 0 bases clipped from V and 2 bases from J, the junction kept 3 bases outside the gene matches. There are 16 residues in the CDR3. The CDR3: CASSLAASGGAYEQYF. The CDR3 nucleotides are TGCGCCAGCAGCTTGGCTGCTAGCGGGGGGGCCTACGAGCAGTACTTC.